This note documents a single T cell receptor (beta chain) sequence. Its antigen is unidentified. The CDR3 length is 13 residues. Trimming took 7 bases from V and 1 from J, leaving 10 bases between them. Per germline, CDR1 SEHNR and CDR2 FQNEAQ (reference sequence). These data belong to a study of Graves' ophthalmopathy and Graves' hyperthyroidism. The study amplified TCR beta CDR3 regions using RNA transcripts. A first-round RT-PCR used HTBI primers, followed by a second-round multiplex PCR. TCRdb redid the calling of the multiplex PCR reads with MiXCR, one entry per CDR3 protein. The sample shows about 500,000 distinct CDR3 sequences, over 13% of them seen only once. Findings and caveats of the study: Detection in blood was also observed for most expanded thyroid clonotypes above 0.001 frequency.

From fresh peripheral blood, approximately 10 ml in volume, the PBMCs were obtained. The source is a woman younger than 45 with Graves' ophthalmopathy. Specimen: blood. This sequence joins TRBV7-9 and TRBJ1-1; D is unresolved. In nucleotides, the CDR3 is TGTGCCAGCATCGGACCCAAGAACACTGAAGCTTTCTTT. This codes for CASIGPKNTEAFF.